This T cell receptor (beta chain) was retrieved from a study of blood T cell repertoires in COVID-19. Using immunoSEQ multiplex PCR, the repertoire was profiled, and TCRdb retains in-frame clones only, with some absent. Of about 130,000 clones listed, about four fifths are singletons. Trimming left V 6 bases short and J 1 base short, with 9 bases between. Looked up from germline, CDR1 is MNHEY and CDR2 is SMNVEV (reference sequence). This CDR3 is built from 13 residues. Sequences were obtained from peripheral blood. The chain combines TRBV27 with TRBJ1-1; D is undetermined. The sequence was collected from a man aged 35 to 55 with active or convalescent COVID-19. As DNA, the CDR3 is TGTGCCAGCAGAACATGGTCGAACACTGAAGCTTTCTTT. It is translated as CASRTWSNTEAFF.